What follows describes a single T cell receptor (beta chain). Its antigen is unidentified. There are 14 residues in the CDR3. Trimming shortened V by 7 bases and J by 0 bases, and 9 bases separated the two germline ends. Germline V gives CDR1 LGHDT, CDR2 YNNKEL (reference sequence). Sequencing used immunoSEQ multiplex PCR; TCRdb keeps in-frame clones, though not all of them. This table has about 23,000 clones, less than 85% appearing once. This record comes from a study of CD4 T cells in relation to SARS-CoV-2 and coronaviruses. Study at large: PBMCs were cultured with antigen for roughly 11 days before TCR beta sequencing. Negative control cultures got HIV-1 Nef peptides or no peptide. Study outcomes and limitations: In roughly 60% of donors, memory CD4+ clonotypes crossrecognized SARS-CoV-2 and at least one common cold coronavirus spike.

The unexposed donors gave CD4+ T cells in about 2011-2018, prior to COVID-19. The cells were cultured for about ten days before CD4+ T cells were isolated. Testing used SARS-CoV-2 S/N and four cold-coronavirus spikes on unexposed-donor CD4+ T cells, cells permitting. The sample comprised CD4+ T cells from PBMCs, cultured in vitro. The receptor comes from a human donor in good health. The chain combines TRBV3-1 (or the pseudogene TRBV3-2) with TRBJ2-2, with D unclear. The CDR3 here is CASTGLANTGELFF. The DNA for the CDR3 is TGTGCCAGCACCGGGCTCGCGAACACCGGGGAGCTGTTTTTT.